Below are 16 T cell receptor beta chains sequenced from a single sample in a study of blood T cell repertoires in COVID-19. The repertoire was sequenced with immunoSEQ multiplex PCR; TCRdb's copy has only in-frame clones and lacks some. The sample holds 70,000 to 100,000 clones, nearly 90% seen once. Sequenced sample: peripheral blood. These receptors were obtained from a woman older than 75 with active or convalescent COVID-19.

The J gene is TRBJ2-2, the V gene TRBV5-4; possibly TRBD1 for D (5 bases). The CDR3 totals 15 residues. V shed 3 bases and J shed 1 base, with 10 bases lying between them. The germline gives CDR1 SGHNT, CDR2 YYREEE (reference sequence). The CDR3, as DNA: TGTGCCAGCAGCTACAGGAAAGGGAACACCGGGGAGCTGTTTTTT. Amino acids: CASSYRKGNTGELFF.

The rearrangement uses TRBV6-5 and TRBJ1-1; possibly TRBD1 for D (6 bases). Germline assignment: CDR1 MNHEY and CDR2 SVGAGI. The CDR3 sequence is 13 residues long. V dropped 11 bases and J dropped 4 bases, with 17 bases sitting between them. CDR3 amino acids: CAGQGRGSTEAFF. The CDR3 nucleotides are TGTGCCGGCCAGGGGCGAGGAAGCACTGAAGCTTTCTTT.

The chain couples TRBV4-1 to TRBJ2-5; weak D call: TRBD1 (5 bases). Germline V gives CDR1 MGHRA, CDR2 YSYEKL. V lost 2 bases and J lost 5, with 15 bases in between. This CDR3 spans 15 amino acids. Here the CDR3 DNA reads TGCGCCAGCAGCCAACAGGGCCTAGATTCGGAGACCCAGTACTTC. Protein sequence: CASSQQGLDSETQYF.

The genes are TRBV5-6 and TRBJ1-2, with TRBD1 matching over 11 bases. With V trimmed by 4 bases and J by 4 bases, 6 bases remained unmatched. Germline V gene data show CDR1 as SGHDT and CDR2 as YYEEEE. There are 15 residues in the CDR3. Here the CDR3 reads CASSPQGQGVYGYTF. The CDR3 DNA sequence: TGTGCCAGCAGCCCGCAGGGACAGGGGGTCTATGGCTACACCTTC. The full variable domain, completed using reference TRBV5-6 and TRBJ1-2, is DAGVTQSPTHLIKTRGQQVTLRCSPKSGHDTVSWYQQALGQGPQFIFQYYEEEERQRGNFPDRFSGHQFPNYSSELNVNALLLGDSALYLCASSPQGQGVYGYTFGSGTRLTVV.

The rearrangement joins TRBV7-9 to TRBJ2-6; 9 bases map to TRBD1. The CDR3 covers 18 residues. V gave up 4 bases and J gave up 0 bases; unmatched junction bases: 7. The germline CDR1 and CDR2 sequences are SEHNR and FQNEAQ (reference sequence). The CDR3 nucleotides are TGTGCCAGCAGCTCCCCGGGACAGGGTATCTCTGGGGCCAACGTCCTGACTTTC. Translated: CASSSPGQGISGANVLTF.

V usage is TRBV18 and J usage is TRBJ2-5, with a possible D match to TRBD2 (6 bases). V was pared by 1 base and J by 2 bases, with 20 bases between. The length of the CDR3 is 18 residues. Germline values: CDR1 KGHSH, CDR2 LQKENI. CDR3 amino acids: CASSPLEFFRTTQETQYF. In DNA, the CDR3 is TGTGCCAGCTCACCACTAGAGTTCTTTAGGACTACACAAGAGACCCAGTACTTC.

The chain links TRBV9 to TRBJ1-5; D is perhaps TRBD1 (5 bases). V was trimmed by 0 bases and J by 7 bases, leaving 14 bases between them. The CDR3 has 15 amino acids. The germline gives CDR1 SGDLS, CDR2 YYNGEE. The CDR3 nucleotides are TGTGCCAGCAGCGTAGGCGGGGGGGTCGGGCAGCCCCAGCATTTT. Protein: CASSVGGGVGQPQHF.

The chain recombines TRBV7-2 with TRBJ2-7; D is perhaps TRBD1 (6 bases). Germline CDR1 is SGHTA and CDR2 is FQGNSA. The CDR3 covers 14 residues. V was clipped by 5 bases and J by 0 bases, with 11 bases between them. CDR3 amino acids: CASSRLQGSYEQYF. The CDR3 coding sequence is TGTGCCAGCAGCAGATTACAGGGCTCCTACGAGCAGTACTTC.

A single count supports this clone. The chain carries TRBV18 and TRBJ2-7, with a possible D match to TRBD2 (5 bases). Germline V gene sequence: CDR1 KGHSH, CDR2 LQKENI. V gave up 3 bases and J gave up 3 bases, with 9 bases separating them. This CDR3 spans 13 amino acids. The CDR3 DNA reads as TGTGCCAGCTCACCCCGTCGGGGCTACGAGCAGTACTTC. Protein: CASSPRRGYEQYF.

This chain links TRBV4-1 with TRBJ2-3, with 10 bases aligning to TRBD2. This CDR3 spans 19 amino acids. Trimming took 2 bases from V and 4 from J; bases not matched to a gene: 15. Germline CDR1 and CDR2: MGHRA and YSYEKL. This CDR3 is CASSQPEGLAGAGPDTQYF. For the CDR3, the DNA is TGCGCCAGCAGCCAACCTGAGGGTCTAGCGGGAGCGGGCCCAGATACGCAGTATTTT.

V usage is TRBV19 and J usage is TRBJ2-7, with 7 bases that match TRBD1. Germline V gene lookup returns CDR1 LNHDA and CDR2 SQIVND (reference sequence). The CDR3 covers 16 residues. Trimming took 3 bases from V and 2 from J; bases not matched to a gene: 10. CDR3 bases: TGTGCCAGTAGTATCTCGACAGGGACCGTTGCCTACGAGCAGTACTTC. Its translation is CASSISTGTVAYEQYF.

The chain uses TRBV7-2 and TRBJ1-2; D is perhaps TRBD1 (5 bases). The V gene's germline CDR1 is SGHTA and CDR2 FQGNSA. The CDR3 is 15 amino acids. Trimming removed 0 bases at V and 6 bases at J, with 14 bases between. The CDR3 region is CASSLAAAQGDGYTF. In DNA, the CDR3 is TGTGCCAGCAGCTTAGCCGCTGCGCAGGGTGATGGCTACACCTTC.

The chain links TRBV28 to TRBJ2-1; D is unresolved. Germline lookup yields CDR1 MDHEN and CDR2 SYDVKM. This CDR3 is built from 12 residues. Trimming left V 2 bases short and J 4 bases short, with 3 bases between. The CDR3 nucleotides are TGTGCCAGCAGTTTACCTTACAATGAGCAGTTCTTC. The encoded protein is CASSLPYNEQFF. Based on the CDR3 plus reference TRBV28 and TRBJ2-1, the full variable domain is DVKVTQSSRYLVKRTGEKVFLECVQDMDHENMFWYRQDPGLGLRLIYFSYDVKMKEKGDIPEGYSVSREKKERFSLILESASTNQTSMYLCASSLPYNEQFFGPGTRLTVL.

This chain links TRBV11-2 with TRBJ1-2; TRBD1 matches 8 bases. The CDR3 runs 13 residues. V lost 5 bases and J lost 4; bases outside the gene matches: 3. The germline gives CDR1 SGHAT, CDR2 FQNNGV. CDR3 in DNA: TGTGCCAGCAGCCTTACAGGGGGCTATGGCTACACCTTC. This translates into CASSLTGGYGYTF.

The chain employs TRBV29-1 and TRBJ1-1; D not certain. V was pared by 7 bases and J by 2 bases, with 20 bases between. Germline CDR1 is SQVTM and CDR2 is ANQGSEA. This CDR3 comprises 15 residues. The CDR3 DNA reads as TGCAGCGGAAAAATGGGAGGATCCCTTAACACTGAAGCTTTCTTT. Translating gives CSGKMGGSLNTEAFF.

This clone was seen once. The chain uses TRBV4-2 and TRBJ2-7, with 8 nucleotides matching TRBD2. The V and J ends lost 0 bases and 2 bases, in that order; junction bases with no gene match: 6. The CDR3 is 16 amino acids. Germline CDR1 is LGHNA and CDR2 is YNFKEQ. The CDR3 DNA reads TGTGCCAGCAGCCAAGACTTAGCGGGGCCGACCTACGAGCAGTACTTC. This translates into CASSQDLAGPTYEQYF.